These 10 T cell receptor beta chains were all obtained from the same sample, sequenced in a study of siplizumab effects on memory and regulatory T cells. Profiling relied on immunoSEQ multiplex PCR, and the TCRdb table lists in-frame clones only, not all of them. In the table there are roughly 68,000 clones, roughly 83% of which are singletons. The sample was memory CD4+ T cells sorted from blood. Source of these receptors: a human donor in good health.

This clone was seen a few times. This sample also contains other DNA sequences that code for the same CDR3. The chain uses TRBV19 and TRBJ2-3; weak D call: TRBD2 (6 bases). CDR3 length: 15 amino acids. From germline, CDR1 is LNHDA and CDR2 SQIVND (reference sequence). V was clipped by 3 bases and J by 3 bases, with 13 bases between them. The CDR3 DNA reads TGTGCCAGTAGTATTGCCGGGGGAGGAACAGATACGCAGTATTTT. This encodes CASSIAGGGTDTQYF.

The V and J genes are TRBV5-4 and TRBJ1-4; 8 bases are a match to TRBD1. J was trimmed by 8 bases and V by 2 bases; bases with no gene match: 8. The CDR3 has 15 amino acids. Germline loops: CDR1 SGHNT, CDR2 YYREEE (reference sequence). In DNA, the CDR3 is TGTGCCAGCAGCTTAACAGGGGGAAGGGGAGAAAAACTGTTTTTT. It specifies CASSLTGGRGEKLFF.

CDR3 sequence: CASSSLSTGQGNSPLHF. DNA of the CDR3: TGTGCCAGCAGTTCCCTCTCTACCGGACAGGGAAATTCACCCCTCCACTTT. The chain has TRBV27 and TRBJ1-6, with 8 positions matching TRBD1. The length of the CDR3 is 17 residues. CDR1 is MNHEY, CDR2 SMNVEV, per germline (reference sequence). V shed 4 bases, J shed 7 bases, and the junction held 12 bases outside the gene matches.

V gene TRBV6-4 combines with J gene TRBJ2-3, with D possibly TRBD2 on 5 matching bases. This CDR3 comprises 15 residues. CDR1 is MRHNA and CDR2 is SNTAGT in the germline V gene. The V end was cut by 5 bases, the J end by 0 bases, with 12 bases between. CDR3 region: CASSRGQASTDTQYF. The DNA for the CDR3 is TGTGCCAGCAGTAGAGGGCAGGCAAGCACAGATACGCAGTATTTT.

The V and J genes are TRBV30 and TRBJ1-5; D not certain. Germline lookup yields CDR1 GTSNPN and CDR2 SVGIG (reference sequence). Trimming cost V 0 bases and J 3 bases, with 12 bases left between them. CDR3 size: 15 residues. CDR3 protein: CAWSVLPRPNQPQHF. CDR3 sequence (DNA): TGTGCCTGGAGTGTACTTCCCCGTCCCAATCAGCCCCAGCATTTT.

In its sample, this clone was seen once. The chain combines TRBV25-1 with TRBJ2-6, with D perhaps matching TRBD1 (5 bases). V was shortened by 2 bases and J by 1 base, with 15 bases between the two germline ends. The CDR3 is made up of 18 amino acids. The V gene's germline CDR1 is MGHDK and CDR2 SYGVNS. DNA of the CDR3: TGTGCCAGCAGTGAAATGGGGCGGAGCCCTTCTGGGGCCAACGTCCTGACTTTC. It yields the protein CASSEMGRSPSGANVLTF.

This clone was detected a few times. CDR3 sequence (DNA): TGTGCCAGCAGTGAAAGGAGGGGAAAAATCACAGATACGCAGTATTTT. Its translation is CASSERRGKITDTQYF. The V and J genes are TRBV6-1 and TRBJ2-3; D perhaps matches TRBD2 (6 bases). CDR1 MNHNS and CDR2 SASEGT come from the germline V gene. The germline V and J ends were trimmed by 2 bases and 2 bases, with 14 bases remaining between them. The length of the CDR3 is 16 residues.

This chain links TRBV9 with TRBJ2-7; D may be TRBD2 (5 bases). The germline V gene has CDR1 SGDLS and CDR2 YYNGEE. V dropped 4 bases and J dropped 0 bases, with 14 bases sitting between them. The length of the CDR3 is 15 residues. As DNA, the CDR3 is TGTGCCAGCAGCCAACAAGCGGTCAGCTCCTACGAGCAGTACTTC. It translates to CASSQQAVSSYEQYF.

This clone was observed a handful of times. The V call is TRBV5-6, the J call TRBJ1-6, with D possibly being TRBD1 (5 bases). This CDR3 has 14 residues. The germline gives CDR1 SGHDT, CDR2 YYEEEE. Trimming took off 2 bases at V and 7 bases at J, with 10 bases between the two ends. This CDR3 reads CASSFDSENSPLHF. The CDR3 DNA follows: TGTGCCAGCAGCTTTGACAGTGAGAATTCACCCCTCCACTTT.

The chain is built from TRBV6-5 and TRBJ2-2; D gene unclear. Germline lookup yields CDR1 MNHEY and CDR2 SVGAGI. The CDR3 runs to 15 residues. V was pared by 0 bases and J by 6 bases, with 11 bases between. CDR3 DNA sequence: TGTGCCAGCAGTTACTCGAATAATGGAGCCGGGGAGCTGTTTTTT. Translating it yields CASSYSNNGAGELFF.